This T cell receptor (beta chain) was recorded in a study of glioma-infiltrating T cells. Notes on the study in general: Tissue-blood divergence was below expectation in non-neoplastic patients, above in gliomas. Tissue and blood shared very few CDR3 sequences.

The CDR3 runs 13 residues. Germline V gives CDR1 DFQATT, CDR2 SNEGSKA (reference sequence). V lost 4 bases to trimming and J lost 2 bases, with 12 bases between them. This clonotype has at least ten counts. What it binds is not known. Using RNA template, CDR3s of TCR alpha and beta were amplified with iRepertoire arm-PCR. Tissue mRNA or PBMC total RNA, about 85-400 ng, went into one-step reverse transcription and amplification. TCRdb itself ran the multiplex PCR reads through MiXCR, one entry per CDR3 protein. The data contain approximately 110,000 distinct CDR3 sequences, about 23% of them singletons.

Sequenced: glioma tissue, nonneoplastic brain tissue, or PBMCs (not recorded which). The gene calls are TRBV20-1 and TRBJ2-7; D is perhaps TRBD2 (6 bases). This receptor was taken from a human donor with low-grade glioma or glioblastoma, undergoing nonglioma brain surgery, or in good health (not recorded which). In DNA form, the CDR3 reads TGCAGTGCTACCGGGACTCCAGCCTACGAGCAGTACTTC. Translating gives CSATGTPAYEQYF.